The sequence of this T cell receptor (beta chain) was determined in a study of blood T cell repertoires in COVID-19. Data came from immunoSEQ multiplex PCR; TCRdb stores just in-frame clones and leaves some out. Found here are around 370,000 clones, 88% of them singletons; the top ten hold more than 0.95%. There are 17 residues in the CDR3. Looked up from germline, CDR1 is LGHDT and CDR2 is YNNKEL (reference sequence). Trimming removed 5 bases from V and 5 bases from J, with 22 bases in between. The chain couples TRBV3-1 (or the pseudogene TRBV3-2) to TRBJ2-4; a weak D match, TRBD2 (6 bases). Sequencing input: PBMCs or T cells enriched from blood (not recorded which). The sequence was collected from a woman aged 18 to 35 who had recovered from COVID-19. CDR3 protein: CASSALLPSGTQNIQYF. The CDR3 DNA reads as TGTGCCAGCAGCGCACTACTACCCTCAGGGACTCAAAACATTCAGTACTTC.